Listed below are T cell receptor beta chains from one sample, sequenced in a study of cytomegalovirus exposure and HLA in healthy donors. This table comes from immunoSEQ multiplex PCR, and its TCRdb copy is limited to in-frame clones, with some not included. The sample lists fewer than 150,000 clones, about 82% seen once, with approximately 4.9% in the top ten. The sequenced sample consisted of PBMCs. These receptor sequences come from a man aged 18-30 years in good health and CMV-seronegative. Both conserved end residues are part of each CDR3. Each record gives: V gene, D gene, J gene, clone size, CDR3 DNA, CDR3 protein. D genes are given only for firm matches. Some rows mark clone size as missing; the rest say once, few, many or name a class of expanded clone.

>TRBV29-1|TRBD2|TRBJ2-1|-
TGCAGCGTAGGAACGGGACTAGCGGGCTCCTACAATGAGCAGTTCTTC
CSVGTGLAGSYNEQFF
>TRBV7-9|TRBD2|TRBJ2-3|-
TGTGCCAGCAGCCCTAGCGGCCTCTCCTCAGATACGCAGTATTTT
CASSPSGLSSDTQYF
>TRBV27|-|TRBJ2-1|-
TGTGCCAGCAGTTACTCGGGGGAGCCCTACAATGAGCAGTTCTTC
CASSYSGEPYNEQFF
>TRBV15|-|TRBJ1-2|-
TGTGCCACCAGCCCCTATGGGGAGGATGGCTACACCTTC
CATSPYGEDGYTF
>TRBV5-4|-|TRBJ2-2|-
TGTGCCAGCAGCTTGCTCCGGCGGTCGAACACCGGGGAGCTGTTTTTT
CASSLLRRSNTGELFF
>TRBV10-1|-|TRBJ2-2|-
TGCGCCAGCAGTCTATCCAACACCGGGGAGCTGTTTTTT
CASSLSNTGELFF
>TRBV7-9|-|TRBJ1-1|-
TGTGCCAGCACCAAAGACAGCTTGAACACTGAAGCTTTCTTT
CASTKDSLNTEAFF
>TRBV12-5|-|TRBJ1-4|-
TGTGCTAGTGGCCCCCGAGGTGCAACTAATGAAAAACTGTTTTTT
CASGPRGATNEKLFF
>TRBV25-1|-|TRBJ1-3|few
TGTGCCAGCAGTCAATTAGGAGTCTCTGGAAACACCATATATTTT
CASSQLGVSGNTIYF
>TRBV10-3|TRBD2|TRBJ2-1|-
TGTGCCATCAGTGAGTCGGTGACTAGCGGGAGCGGTATGGGTGAGCAGTTCTTC
CAISESVTSGSGMGEQFF
>TRBV6-1|-|TRBJ1-6|few
TGTGCCAGCAGTGAAGCGCGAAGCGGCCCAGGGGCGAGGTCACCCCTCCACTTT
CASSEARSGPGARSPLHF
>TRBV16|-|TRBJ1-2|-
TGTGCCAGCAGCCAATCGGGTTCTAGTTACGGGGATTATGGCTACACCTTC
CASSQSGSSYGDYGYTF
>TRBV29-1|-|TRBJ2-5|-
TGCAGCGTTGAAGATCTGAGGGGAGGGGGAGAGACCCAGTACTTC
CSVEDLRGGGETQYF
>TRBV19|-|TRBJ2-2|-
TGTGCCAGTACGGAAAGGGGCCCCACCACGAACACCGGGGAGCTGTTTTTT
CASTERGPTTNTGELFF
>TRBV27|-|TRBJ1-2|-
TGTGCCAGCAGCGCGACAGGCTCCTATGGCTACACCTTC
CASSATGSYGYTF
>TRBV30|-|TRBJ1-1|-
TGTGCCTGGACAGGGCCGTTTTCGAACACTGAAGCTTTCTTT
CAWTGPFSNTEAFF
>TRBV7-9|TRBD2|TRBJ2-5|many
TGTGCCAGCAGCTTCCCACTAGCGGAAGAGACCCAGTACTTC
CASSFPLAEETQYF
>TRBV5-4|TRBD1|TRBJ1-1|few
TGTGCCAGCAGCTTTTCATCGGGACAGGGTTCGACTGAAGCTTTCTTT
CASSFSSGQGSTEAFF
>TRBV5-4|TRBD1|TRBJ1-1|-
TGTGCCAGCAGCTTTTCGGCAGGGGGCCCCACTGAAGCTTTCTTT
CASSFSAGGPTEAFF
>TRBV2|TRBD2|TRBJ2-7|-
TGTGCCAGCAGTGTGGCTAGCGGCACCTCCTACGAGCAGTACTTC
CASSVASGTSYEQYF
>TRBV18|-|TRBJ2-2|once
TGTGCCAGCTCACCACCTAATACGAACACCGGGGAGCTGTTTTTT
CASSPPNTNTGELFF
>TRBV7-8|-|TRBJ1-5|once
TGTGCCAGCAGCGGAAGGGGCGGCAGCAATCAGCCCCAGCATTTT
CASSGRGGSNQPQHF
>TRBV30|TRBD1|TRBJ2-1|-
TGTGCCTGGAGTGTACAGGGGGCAAATCACAATGAGCAGTTCTTC
CAWSVQGANHNEQFF
>TRBV6-1|-|TRBJ1-2|-
TGTGCCAGCAGTCTTGGGGGCGGGAGCTATGGCTACACCTTC
CASSLGGGSYGYTF
>TRBV13|TRBD2|TRBJ2-7|-
TGTGCCAGCAGCTTAGAGCGGGATAGCTCCTACGAGCAGTACTTC
CASSLERDSSYEQYF
>TRBV5-6|-|TRBJ1-1|-
TGTGCCAGCAGCTTGGGTTCCAGGGAAGCTTTCTTT
CASSLGSREAFF
>TRBV2|TRBD1|TRBJ2-3|once
TGTGCCAGCACCCGACCCAGGACAGGGGGCACAGATACGCAGTATTTT
CASTRPRTGGTDTQYF
>TRBV5-1|TRBD2|TRBJ2-3|-
TGCGCCAGCAGCCCTGCCCTAGCGGGAGGGACTCCCACAGATACGCAGTATTTT
CASSPALAGGTPTDTQYF
>TRBV2|-|TRBJ1-1|-
TGTGCCAGCAGTGACAGGGGAGATACGAACACTGAAGCTTTCTTT
CASSDRGDTNTEAFF
>TRBV5-1|-|TRBJ1-1|few
TGCGCCAGCAGCTTGGCCGGGGGGAACACTGAAGCTTTCTTT
CASSLAGGNTEAFF
>TRBV13|-|TRBJ2-1|-
TGTGCCAGCAGCTTAGAGGGCCTAGCCTCCTACAATGAGCAGTTCTTC
CASSLEGLASYNEQFF
>TRBV11-1|TRBD1|TRBJ2-1|-
TGTGCCAGCAGCCGATCCTGGACAGGGACCTACAATGAGCAGTTCTTC
CASSRSWTGTYNEQFF
>TRBV5-1|TRBD1|TRBJ2-1|-
TGCGCCAGCAGCTTTAGTGGGACAGCTTACAATGAGCAGTTCTTC
CASSFSGTAYNEQFF
>TRBV2|TRBD1|TRBJ1-6|few
TGTGCCAGCAGAGGGGGGACAGGGGTGTCACCCCTCCACTTT
CASRGGTGVSPLHF
>TRBV6-5|-|TRBJ2-7|-
TGTGCCAGCAGTGGCAGGTCCTACGAGCAGTACTTC
CASSGRSYEQYF
>TRBV29-1|-|TRBJ2-4|-
TGCAGCGTCTCAAGGCCGGAGTCCAAAAACATTCAGTACTTC
CSVSRPESKNIQYF
>TRBV6-1|-|TRBJ2-3|-
TGTGCCACCATACAGGACCCAACACCGGATACGCAGTATTTT
CATIQDPTPDTQYF
>TRBV5-1|-|TRBJ2-1|-
TGCGCCAGCAGCGGCGGTAGTGCCACCGGGTACAATGAGCAGTTCTTC
CASSGGSATGYNEQFF
>TRBV30|-|TRBJ1-1|-
TGTGCCTGGAGTCAATATGGCCGGGGTTATGCTTTCTTT
CAWSQYGRGYAFF
>TRBV30|TRBD2|TRBJ2-3|-
TGTGCCTGGAGTCAGCGGGAGGAGCAGTATTTT
CAWSQREEQYF
>TRBV15|TRBD1|TRBJ2-7|-
TGTGCCACCAGCAGGTCGAGAGGACAGGGGTTCTACGAGCAGTACTTC
CATSRSRGQGFYEQYF